The 10 T cell receptor beta chains reported below all come from one sample, sequenced in a study of blood T cell repertoires in COVID-19. Some clones are missing from TCRdb's copy, which holds only in-frame ones; the method was immunoSEQ multiplex PCR. This table has under 150,000 clones, roughly 79% appearing once. Material for sequencing was peripheral blood. These receptors were taken from a woman aged 60 to 75 with active or convalescent COVID-19.

V usage is TRBV7-9 and J usage is TRBJ1-6, with TRBD1 matching 8 bases. Germline-derived CDR1 and CDR2 are SEHNR and FQNEAQ (reference sequence). The CDR3 has 15 residues. With 1 base clipped from V and 10 bases from J, the junction kept 6 bases outside the gene matches. CDR3 nucleotide sequence: TGTGCCAGCAGCTTAGACACAGGGGGTGGCTCACCCCTCCACTTT. This encodes CASSLDTGGGSPLHF.

In its sample, this clone was seen once. The rearrangement joins TRBV19 to TRBJ2-1; TRBD2 matches 11 bases. The CDR3 is made up of 16 amino acids. Germline assignment: CDR1 LNHDA and CDR2 SQIVND (reference sequence). With V trimmed by 5 bases and J by 7 bases, 10 bases remained unmatched. The CDR3 reads CASSSRGSGRGNEQFF. DNA of the CDR3: TGTGCCAGTAGTTCCCGGGGTAGCGGGAGGGGGAATGAGCAGTTCTTC.

The chain links TRBV7-3 to TRBJ2-7, with 10 bases that match TRBD2. V was pared by 5 bases and J by 2 bases, with 12 bases of the junction left unmatched. This CDR3 region has 17 residues. Germline CDR1 is SGHTA and CDR2 is FQGTGA. The CDR3 region is CASSPQPGLAQPYEQYF. CDR3 sequence (DNA): TGTGCCAGCAGCCCCCAACCGGGACTAGCGCAACCCTACGAGCAGTACTTC.

The genes are TRBV29-1 and TRBJ1-3, with a weak D call TRBD1 (5 bases). CDR1 is SQVTM and CDR2 is ANQGSEA in the germline V gene. V was shortened by 0 bases and J by 0 bases, with 9 bases between the two germline ends. The CDR3 consists of 15 residues. The CDR3 DNA reads as TGCAGCGTTGAAGATGGTAGGGGCTCTGGAAACACCATATATTTT. Its protein is CSVEDGRGSGNTIYF.

A note on this clone: Other nucleotide sequences in the sample specify the same CDR3. This chain links TRBV5-1 with TRBJ1-3; weak D call: TRBD1 (6 bases). Looked up from germline, CDR1 is SGHRS and CDR2 is YFSETQ. Trimming stripped 0 bases from V and 3 bases from J, with 10 bases between. This CDR3 has 15 residues. The CDR3 nucleotides are TGCGCCAGCAGCTTGGAACAGGGCGATGGAAACACCATATATTTT. Translating it yields CASSLEQGDGNTIYF.

The chain carries TRBV2 and TRBJ1-2; D is undetermined. V was clipped by 4 bases and J by 2 bases, with 11 bases between them. The CDR3 extends over 14 amino acids. Germline values: CDR1 SNHLY, CDR2 FYNNEI. The CDR3: CASSGGRLNYGYTF. In nucleotides, the CDR3 is TGTGCCAGCAGTGGCGGGCGACTCAACTATGGCTACACCTTC.

The V gene is TRBV28, the J gene TRBJ2-3; possibly TRBD2 for D (7 bases). The CDR3 covers 14 residues. Germline CDR1 and CDR2: MDHEN and SYDVKM. V shed 7 bases and J shed 5 bases, with 16 bases lying between them. The CDR3 loop is CASKRGRERDTQYF. As DNA, the CDR3 is TGTGCCAGCAAGAGGGGGAGGGAGAGAGATACGCAGTATTTT.

The chain carries TRBV5-1 and TRBJ2-1; D might be TRBD1 (5 bases). The germline V gene encodes CDR1 SGHRS and CDR2 YFSETQ. The CDR3 is made up of 15 amino acids. Trimming removed 1 base at V and 9 bases at J, with 17 bases between. The DNA for the CDR3 is TGCGCCAGCAGCTTGAGGACCCAGGGCAGCAGTGAGCAGTTCTTC. As protein: CASSLRTQGSSEQFF.

The chain couples TRBV28 to TRBJ2-7; 7 nucleotides align to TRBD1. The V and J ends lost 6 bases and 4 bases, in that order; junction bases with no gene match: 12. The length of the CDR3 is 15 residues. Germline CDR1 is MDHEN and CDR2 is SYDVKM. Written as DNA, the CDR3 is TGTGCCAGCAGCCGTACTGGGACAGCCGCTTACGAGCAGTACGTC. Encoded protein: CASSRTGTAAYEQYV.

The chain couples TRBV28 to TRBJ2-7; 9 positions agree with TRBD1. Trimming removed 5 bases from V and 1 base from J; junction bases left unmatched: 6. The CDR3 extends over 15 amino acids. Germline CDR1 MDHEN, CDR2 SYDVKM. CDR3 coding DNA: TGTGCCAGCAGTCCGACAGGGGGACTTTCCTACGAGCAGTACTTC. Encoded protein: CASSPTGGLSYEQYF.